This record covers a single TCR beta chain. The data belong to a study of T cell changes during pregnancy in multiple sclerosis. Some clones are missing from TCRdb's copy, which holds only in-frame ones; the method was immunoSEQ multiplex PCR. The sample includes about 59,000 clones, around nine tenths of them seen just once. The CDR3 covers 16 residues. The germline V gene encodes CDR1 SGHNT and CDR2 YYREEE (reference sequence). The V segment lost 2 bases and the J segment 7 bases; nucleotides outside the gene matches: 11. The chain couples TRBV5-4 to TRBJ2-1, with 8 nucleotides matching TRBD2. The origin of this receptor is a female donor in good health, enrolled as a control in a pregnancy study. The sample consisted of peripheral blood, taken in the third trimester of pregnancy. The chain's CDR3 is CASSFPSGRDVNEQFF. CDR3 sequence (DNA): TGTGCCAGCAGCTTCCCCAGCGGGAGAGACGTGAATGAGCAGTTCTTC.